A single sample gave rise to the 22 T cell receptor beta chains below, sequenced in a study of cytomegalovirus exposure and HLA in healthy donors. 13 Jbeta primers and 60 Vbeta primers were used for the PCR. Assay used: immunoSEQ multiplex PCR; TCRdb lists only in-frame clones, some missing. The sample includes tens of thousands of clones, more than 60% of them seen just once. The sequenced sample consisted of PBMCs. The receptors stem from a male donor in good health and CMV-seropositive.

The V gene is TRBV5-6, the J gene TRBJ2-7; weak D call: TRBD2 (5 bases). Germline loops: CDR1 SGHDT, CDR2 YYEEEE. V was trimmed by 4 bases and J by 3 bases, leaving 14 bases between them. This CDR3 has 14 amino acids. In nucleotides, the CDR3 is TGTGCCAGCAGCCCGGGGTTCTTGCGCTACGAGCAGTACTTC. Its translation is CASSPGFLRYEQYF.

This chain links TRBV4-1 with TRBJ2-7; 11 bases are shared with TRBD1. From germline, CDR1 is MGHRA and CDR2 YSYEKL. The CDR3 contains 16 residues. Losses at the gene ends were 4 bases for V and 3 bases for J; bases not matched to a gene: 8. The DNA of the CDR3 is TGCGCCAGCAGCCCCGCACCCGGGACAGGGGGCTACGAGCAGTACTTC. Its translation is CASSPAPGTGGYEQYF.

This chain joins TRBV5-6 and TRBJ2-1; D might be TRBD2 (5 bases). Trimming took off 3 bases at V and 3 bases at J, with 13 bases between the two ends. The CDR3 sequence is 15 residues long. CDR1 is SGHDT, CDR2 YYEEEE, per germline. CDR3 sequence reads: CASSSTGRDYNEQFF. The CDR3 nucleotides read TGTGCCAGCAGCTCTACCGGTCGGGACTACAATGAGCAGTTCTTC.

Details on this clone: A read error may produce the germline difference seen at one junction end. V and J are TRBV7-7 and TRBJ1-1; no clear D. Per germline, CDR1 SSHAT and CDR2 FNYEAQ (reference sequence). CDR3 size: 13 residues. CDR3 residues: CASSLAITEEAFF. CDR3 nucleotides: TGTGCTAGCAGCTTAGCGATAACAGAAGAAGCTTTCTTT. Looking up the rest from reference TRBV7-7 and TRBJ1-1 gives the full variable domain: GAGVSQSPRYKVTKRGQDVTLRCDPISSHATLYWYQQALGQGPEFLTYFNYEAQPDKSGLPSDRFSAERPEGSISTLTIQRTEQRDSAMYRCASSLAITEEAFFGQGTRLTVV.

This clone was observed a handful of times. The CDR3 here is CASSFLVTQGARRGYTF. The CDR3 coding sequence is TGTGCCAGCAGTTTCTTGGTGACACAGGGGGCGCGTAGAGGCTACACCTTC. The chain employs TRBV28 and TRBJ1-2, with 9 bases aligning to TRBD1. The germline V gene has CDR1 MDHEN and CDR2 SYDVKM. The CDR3 runs to 17 residues. Germline trimming cut 3 bases from V and 8 bases from J; bases unmatched to any gene: 16.

Here the CDR3 reads CASSHREIGYEQYF. CDR3 sequence (DNA): TGTGCCAGCAGCCACAGGGAGATAGGGTACGAGCAGTACTTC. The J gene is TRBJ2-7, the V gene TRBV6-1; D is perhaps TRBD1 (6 bases). This CDR3 has 14 residues. Germline CDR1 and CDR2: MNHNS and SASEGT. V lost 6 bases and J lost 4, with 16 bases in between.

This chain uses TRBV5-4 with TRBJ2-5, with 7 positions matching TRBD1. The CDR3 totals 14 residues. The ends lost 4 bases at V and 0 bases at J; junction bases unmatched: 3. Germline V gene sequence: CDR1 SGHNT, CDR2 YYREEE (reference sequence). The CDR3 spells CASSVQGNQETQYF. The DNA for the CDR3 is TGTGCCAGCAGCGTACAGGGGAACCAAGAGACCCAGTACTTC.

The rearrangement uses TRBV4-1 and TRBJ1-4, with D possibly being TRBD1 (5 bases). Trimming took 4 bases from V and 4 from J, leaving 13 bases between them. The CDR3 has 15 residues. Looked up from germline, CDR1 is MGHRA and CDR2 is YSYEKL. The CDR3 DNA is TGCGCCAGCAGCCCCCGGGACTACAGTAATGAAAAACTGTTTTTT. This codes for CASSPRDYSNEKLFF.

In its sample, this clone was seen a few times. The junction does not match germline at one end; this may be a read error. The rearrangement links TRBV2 to TRBJ2-7; 10 positions agree with TRBD2. The germline CDR1 and CDR2 sequences are SNHLY and FYNNEI. The length of the CDR3 is 13 residues. The CDR3 protein is CASSWASGGLGHF. The CDR3 bases are TGTGCCAGCAGTTGGGCTAGCGGGGGCCTCGGGCACTTC. Together with reference TRBV2 and TRBJ2-7, the CDR3 gives the full variable domain: EPEVTQTPSHQVTQMGQEVILRCVPISNHLYFYWYRQILGQKVEFLVSFYNNEISEKSEIFDDQFSVERPDGSNFTLKIRSTKLEDSAMYFCASSWASGGLGHFGPGTRLTVT.

This clone was seen more than once but under ten times. The junction does not match germline at one end; this may be a read error. The chain's CDR3 is CSRKQAAYEQYF. The CDR3 DNA sequence: TGTTCCAGGAAGCAAGCGGCATACGAGCAGTACTTC. This chain connects TRBV27 to TRBJ2-7; D possibly corresponds to TRBD2 (5 bases). CDR1 is MNHEY, CDR2 SMNVEV, per germline (reference sequence). The CDR3 length is 12 residues.

This chain joins TRBV28 and TRBJ1-4; no clear D gene. CDR1 and CDR2 from the germline V gene are MDHEN and SYDVKM. CDR3 length: 13 residues. V lost 6 bases and J 7 bases, leaving 12 bases between the germline ends. CDR3 nucleotide sequence: TGTGCCAGCAGGCTAAATTACGCTGAAAAACTGTTTTTT. Residues: CASRLNYAEKLFF.

This rearrangement joins TRBV19 to TRBJ2-7; possibly TRBD1 for D (5 bases). The CDR3 extends over 13 amino acids. From germline, CDR1 is LNHDA and CDR2 SQIVND (reference sequence). Between the trimmed V and J ends, which lost 5 bases and 6 bases, there was a span of 14 bases. The CDR3 sequence: CASSLDTPLEQYF. The CDR3 bases are TGTGCCAGTAGTCTGGACACCCCTCTCGAGCAGTACTTC.

V usage is TRBV5-5 and J usage is TRBJ1-3; the D is unclear. The germline V gene encodes CDR1 SGHKS and CDR2 YYEKEE (reference sequence). V lost 6 bases to trimming and J lost 8 bases, with 9 bases between them. The CDR3 sequence is 11 residues long. In DNA form, the CDR3 reads TGTGCCAGCACCTCGGGGTACACCATATATTTT. It translates to CASTSGYTIYF.

The chain carries TRBV27 and TRBJ2-7; 8 bases are a match to TRBD1. The CDR3 extends over 13 amino acids. With V trimmed by 7 bases and J by 0 bases, 2 bases remained unmatched. Germline values: CDR1 MNHEY, CDR2 SMNVEV (reference sequence). The chain's CDR3 is CASTGTGSYEQYF. The CDR3 bases are TGTGCCAGCACCGGGACAGGCTCCTACGAGCAGTACTTC.

The V call is TRBV7-2, the J call TRBJ1-5, with 11 nucleotides matching TRBD1. This CDR3 has 16 residues. The germline V gene encodes CDR1 SGHTA and CDR2 FQGNSA. Trimming cost V 7 bases and J 1 base; bases outside gene matches: 6. Here the CDR3 reads CASTKGTGGSNQPQHF. In DNA, the CDR3 is TGTGCCAGCACCAAAGGGACAGGGGGAAGCAATCAGCCCCAGCATTTT.

This clone has just a few counts. This sequence joins TRBV6-6 and TRBJ1-4; a weak D match, TRBD1 (5 bases). In germline, CDR1 is MNHNY, CDR2 SVGAGI (reference sequence). With 5 bases removed from V and 8 bases from J, the gap between germline ends came to 15 bases. The CDR3 consists of 14 residues. The CDR3 nucleotides are TGTGCCAGCAGTACCCAGGGTTTGAGGGAAAAACTGTTTTTT. This codes for CASSTQGLREKLFF.

The chain combines TRBV7-9 with TRBJ1-2; TRBD1 aligns across 12 bases. This CDR3 is 15 amino acids long. The junction had 9 bases not matched to a gene; V was cut back by 5 bases and J by 8 bases. The V gene's germline CDR1 is SEHNR and CDR2 FQNEAQ (reference sequence). CDR3 region: CASSPGTGGATGYTF. The CDR3 region has the DNA TGTGCCAGCAGCCCCGGGACAGGGGGCGCTACCGGCTACACCTTC.

This clone came up a few times. V is TRBV6-1 and J is TRBJ1-1; perhaps TRBD1 as D (5 bases). V was shortened by 4 bases and J by 3 bases, with 15 bases between the two germline ends. This CDR3 region has 15 residues. Germline V gives CDR1 MNHNS, CDR2 SASEGT. The CDR3 region has the DNA TGTGCCAGCAGTGGGAGGGTCTCGGGGGACACTGAAGCTTTCTTT. Protein product: CASSGRVSGDTEAFF.

V gene TRBV5-4 combines with J gene TRBJ1-1; D is unresolved. The CDR3 sequence is 14 residues long. The germline V and J ends were trimmed by 4 bases and 5 bases, with 15 bases remaining between them. Germline CDR1 is SGHNT and CDR2 is YYREEE (reference sequence). CDR3 coding DNA: TGTGCCAGCAGCCCTGCTTTGAGGAGGACTGAAGCTTTCTTT. It is translated as CASSPALRRTEAFF.

The V call is TRBV7-9, the J call TRBJ1-1; TRBD1 might be the D (5 bases). Germline V lookup: CDR1 SEHNR, CDR2 FQNEAQ (reference sequence). The CDR3 sequence is 13 residues long. Trimming shortened V by 5 bases and J by 11 bases, and 18 bases separated the two germline ends. DNA of the CDR3: TGTGCCAGCAGCACCATCCAGGAGGGGCCGGCTTTCTTT. Translating it yields CASSTIQEGPAFF.

The chain has TRBV27 and TRBJ2-7, with D hard to call. The CDR3 sequence is 12 residues long. In germline, CDR1 is MNHEY, CDR2 SMNVEV (reference sequence). With 4 bases removed from V and 2 bases from J, the gap between germline ends came to 6 bases. The CDR3 protein is CASSSTAYEQYF. The DNA for the CDR3 is TGTGCCAGCAGTTCTACCGCCTACGAGCAGTACTTC.

This chain joins TRBV27 and TRBJ2-1; D not certain. V lost 3 bases and J lost 9, with 9 bases in between. CDR3 length equals 12 residues. The germline V gene encodes CDR1 MNHEY and CDR2 SMNVEV (reference sequence). The DNA for the CDR3 is TGTGCCAGCAGTTTCCGGTCCGGTGAGCAGTTCTTC. It encodes CASSFRSGEQFF.